This T cell receptor beta chain was captured by sequencing in a study of T cell responses to AZD1222 COVID-19 vaccine (dated by TCRdb to the early 2020s). General notes on the study: Because spike-specific TCR depth and breadth did not differ between the two schedules, AZD1222 recipients who got a second dose at roughly 4 weeks were pooled with those who got a second dose at roughly 12 weeks. Trial participants were enrolled by age into 18-55, 56-69 and 70-plus year subgroups, with around 140, 26 and 57 TCR-sequenced participants respectively. A total of about 230 trial participants underwent TCR sequencing, of whom around 200 received two doses of AZD1222 and some 26 received two doses of the MenACWY control vaccine.

The research as a whole found: Because no day 14 peak-response samples were available, the repertoires could be characterized only after the peak T cell response. Participants were mostly white British, with more females than males. The authors suggested clonal diversity may have been underestimated. Reportedly, close to half of the unique spike-specific TCRs recognized epitopes lying outside the regions that are mutated in the B.1.351 and B.1.1.7 variants. Only 5 to 7 AZD1222 recipients were SARS-CoV-2 seropositive at baseline, limiting conclusions about previously exposed vaccinees. In the small 56-69-year group, the increase in depth fell short of significance, most likely because of low power. A significant rise in spike-specific TCR breadth and depth was observed after two AZD1222 doses relative to day 0 and relative to MenACWY recipients. Vaccine-associated CD4 TCRs spanned the whole spike protein, with dominant responses in regions 160-218 and 743-854.

The CDR3 regions of human TCRbeta chains were subjected to immunosequencing. The authors' pipeline ran thus. Repertoire TCRs were checked for matches against a reference library of SARS-CoV-2-specific TCRs that had been generated using the MIRA antigen-specificity platform. Breadth was defined as the fraction of unique TCRs that were SARS-CoV-2-associated, and depth was defined as the fraction of total T cells that were SARS-CoV-2-associated. Using the MIRA data, each spike-specific TCR was mapped to the spike region that the TCR reacts to and placed in a CD4 or CD8 class. Log10-transformed breadth and depth values were compared by one-way ANOVA with Sidak's multiple comparisons tests. TCRdb limited this immuneACCESS table to in-frame rearrangements with V and J called. A share of clones is missing; checked studies link under half to unresolved V genes, and the rest is unexplained. V and J calls and clone size are copied from that table; D and trimming were computed from the DNA. The sample contains around 150,000 clones, roughly 89% of them found a single time. The ten largest clonotypes hold more than 5% of the sample.

The intended sense of this specimen's time point label: baseline before first vaccination. The vaccinee samples were drawn from two UK trials, COV001 and COV002, one of which was a single-blind randomized controlled phase 2/3 trial testing AZD1222 (ChAdOx1 nCoV-19) in healthy adults. For TCRbeta chain sequencing, PBMC samples from trial participants were taken at day 0 and at day 28 after the second dose. This clone occurred once. Its recognized antigen is unknown. No much larger clonotype is one base removed from it; base qualities were not supplied. From the germline V gene (reference sequence), CDR1 is LNHDA and CDR2 is SQIVND. Measured from the cysteine to the phenylalanine, the CDR3 is 18 residues long. This entry keeps only the CDR3 DNA: 54 bases, framed from base 1. V was cut back by 3 bases and J by 4 bases, leaving a gap of 22 bases between them.

This sequence uses TRBV19 and TRBJ1-5; a tentative D match to TRBD1 spans 6 bases. This receptor was taken from an adult in good health. Here the sequenced sample was peripheral blood, taken on day 0 of AZD1222 vaccination. The DNA sequence is given as TGTGCCAGTAGTATGAGGGGGGGTTACCGGGACCCTAATCAGCCCCAGCATTTT. The resulting protein is CASSMRGGYRDPNQPQHF.